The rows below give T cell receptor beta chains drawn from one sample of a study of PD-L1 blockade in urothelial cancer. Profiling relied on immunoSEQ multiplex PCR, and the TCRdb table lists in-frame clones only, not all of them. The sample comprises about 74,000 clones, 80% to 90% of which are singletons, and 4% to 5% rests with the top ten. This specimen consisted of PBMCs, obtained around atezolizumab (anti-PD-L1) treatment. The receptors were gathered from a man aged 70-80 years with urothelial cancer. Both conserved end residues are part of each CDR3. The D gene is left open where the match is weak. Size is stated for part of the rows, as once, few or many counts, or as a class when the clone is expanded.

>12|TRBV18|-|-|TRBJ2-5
CASSPRGETQYF
TGTGCCAGCTCACCACGAGGGGAGACCCAGTACTTC
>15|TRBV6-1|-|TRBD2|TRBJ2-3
CASSALAGGTDTQYF
TGTGCCAGCAGTGCGCTAGCGGGAGGAACAGATACGCAGTATTTT
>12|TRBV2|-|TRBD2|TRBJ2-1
CASRRESNEQFF
TGTGCCAGCAGGCGGGAGTCGAATGAGCAGTTCTTC
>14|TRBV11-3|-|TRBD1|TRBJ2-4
CASSLGHRGNIQYF
TGTGCCAGCAGCTTAGGTCACAGGGGTAACATTCAGTACTTC
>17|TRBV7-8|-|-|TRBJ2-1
CASSPLASAHSYNEQFF
TGTGCCAGCAGCCCCCTGGCTAGCGCGCACTCCTACAATGAGCAGTTCTTC
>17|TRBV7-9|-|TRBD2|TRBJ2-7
CASSLVGGLAGSYEQYF
TGTGCCAGCAGCTTAGTGGGGGGACTAGCGGGGTCCTACGAGCAGTACTTC
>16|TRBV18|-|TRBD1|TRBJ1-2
CASSPLDRGGFYGYTF
TGTGCCAGCTCGCCACTGGACAGGGGGGGTTTCTATGGCTACACCTTC
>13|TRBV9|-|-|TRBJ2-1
CASEAGTGNEQFF
TGTGCCAGCGAGGCGGGAACGGGGAATGAGCAGTTCTTC
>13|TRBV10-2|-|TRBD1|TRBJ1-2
CASSDSDRVGYTF
TGCGCCAGCAGTGATTCGGACAGGGTGGGCTACACCTTC
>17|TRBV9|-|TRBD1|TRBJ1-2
CASSQGGLRALGYGYTF
TGTGCCAGCAGCCAGGGGGGCCTGAGGGCGCTAGGGTATGGCTACACCTTC
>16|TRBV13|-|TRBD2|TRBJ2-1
CASSLRAGVAYNEQFF
TGTGCCAGCAGCTTACGGGCGGGAGTAGCATACAATGAGCAGTTCTTC
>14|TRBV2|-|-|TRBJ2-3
CASIGRGPGDTQYF
TGTGCCAGCATCGGGAGGGGGCCGGGGGATACGCAGTATTTT
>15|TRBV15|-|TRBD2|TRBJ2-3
CATSLGRRGSDTQYF
TGTGCCACCAGCCTCGGAAGGCGGGGGTCAGATACGCAGTATTTT
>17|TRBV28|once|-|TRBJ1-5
CASSLGRRISINQPQHF
TGTGCCAGCAGTTTAGGCCGCAGAATAAGTATCAATCAGCCCCAGCATTTT
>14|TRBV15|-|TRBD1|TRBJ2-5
CATTRDRSWETQYF
TGTGCCACCACCCGGGACAGGTCTTGGGAGACCCAGTACTTC
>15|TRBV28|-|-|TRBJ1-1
CASSLGRGGNTEAFF
TGTGCCAGCAGTTTAGGGCGCGGGGGGAACACTGAAGCTTTCTTT
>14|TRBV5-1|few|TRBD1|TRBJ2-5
CASMAGGSWETQYF
TGCGCCAGCATGGCAGGGGGTTCATGGGAGACCCAGTACTTC
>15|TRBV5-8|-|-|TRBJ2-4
CASSGPGRAKNIQYF
TGTGCCAGCAGCGGTCCGGGTCGAGCCAAAAACATTCAGTACTTC
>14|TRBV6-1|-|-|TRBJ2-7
CASRRARDNYEQYF
TGTGCCAGCAGGCGGGCCAGGGACAATTACGAGCAGTACTTC
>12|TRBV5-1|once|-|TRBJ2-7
CASSLSGDEQYF
TGCGCCAGCAGCTTGTCCGGGGACGAGCAGTACTTC
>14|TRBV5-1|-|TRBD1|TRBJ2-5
CASSVQGAQETQYF
TGCGCCAGCAGCGTCCAGGGGGCTCAGGAGACCCAGTACTTC
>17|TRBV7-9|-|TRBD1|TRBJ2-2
CASTAPGTGANTGELFF
TGTGCCAGCACCGCCCCTGGGACAGGGGCGAACACCGGGGAGCTGTTTTTT
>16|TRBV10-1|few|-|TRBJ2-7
CASRGIRVRMDYEQYF
TGCGCCAGCAGAGGGATCAGGGTGCGGATGGACTACGAGCAGTACTTC
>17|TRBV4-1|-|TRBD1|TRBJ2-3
CASSLTTQGVGTDTQYF
TGCGCCAGCAGCCTCACTACACAGGGGGTAGGCACAGATACGCAGTATTTT
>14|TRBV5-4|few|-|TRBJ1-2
CASSQSRDIAGYTF
TGTGCCAGCAGCCAAAGCCGGGACATTGCTGGCTACACCTTC
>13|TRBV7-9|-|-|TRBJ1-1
CASSLTENTEAFF
TGTGCCAGCAGCCTAACAGAGAACACTGAAGCTTTCTTT
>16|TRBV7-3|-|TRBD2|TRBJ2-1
CASSLSRTSGWSEQFF
TGTGCCAGCAGCTTAAGCAGGACTAGCGGGTGGAGTGAGCAGTTCTTC
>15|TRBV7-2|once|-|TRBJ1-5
CASSLDSGGIQPQHF
TGTGCCAGCAGCTTAGATTCCGGCGGAATTCAGCCCCAGCATTTT
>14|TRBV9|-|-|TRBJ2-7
CASSVGLATYEQYF
TGTGCCAGCAGCGTAGGGCTAGCGACCTACGAGCAGTACTTC
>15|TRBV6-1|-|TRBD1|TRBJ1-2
CASSEWDRLTGGYTF
TGTGCCAGCAGTGAGTGGGACAGATTAACGGGCGGCTACACCTTC
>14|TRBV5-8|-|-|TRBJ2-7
CASSLLGSSYEQYF
TGTGCCAGCAGCTTGTTGGGCAGCTCCTACGAGCAGTACTTC
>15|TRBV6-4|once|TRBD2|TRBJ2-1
CASRKLAGVNNEQFF
TGTGCCAGCAGGAAACTAGCGGGAGTTAACAATGAGCAGTTCTTC
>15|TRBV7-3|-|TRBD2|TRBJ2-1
CASSFGTSSFNEQFF
TGTGCCAGCAGCTTCGGGACTAGCTCATTCAATGAGCAGTTCTTC